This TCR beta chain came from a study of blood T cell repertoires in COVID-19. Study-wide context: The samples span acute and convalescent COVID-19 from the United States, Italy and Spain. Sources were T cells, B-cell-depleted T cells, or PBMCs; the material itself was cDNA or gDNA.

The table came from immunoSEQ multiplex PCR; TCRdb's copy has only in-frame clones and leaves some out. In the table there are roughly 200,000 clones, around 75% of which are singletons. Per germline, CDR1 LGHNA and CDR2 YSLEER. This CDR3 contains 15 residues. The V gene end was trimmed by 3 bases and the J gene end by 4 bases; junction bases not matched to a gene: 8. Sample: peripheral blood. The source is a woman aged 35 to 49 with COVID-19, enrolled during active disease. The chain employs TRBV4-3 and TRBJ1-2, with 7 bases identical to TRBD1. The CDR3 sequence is CASSQASRDSYGYTF. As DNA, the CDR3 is TGCGCCAGCAGCCAGGCCTCCCGGGACAGCTATGGCTACACCTTC.